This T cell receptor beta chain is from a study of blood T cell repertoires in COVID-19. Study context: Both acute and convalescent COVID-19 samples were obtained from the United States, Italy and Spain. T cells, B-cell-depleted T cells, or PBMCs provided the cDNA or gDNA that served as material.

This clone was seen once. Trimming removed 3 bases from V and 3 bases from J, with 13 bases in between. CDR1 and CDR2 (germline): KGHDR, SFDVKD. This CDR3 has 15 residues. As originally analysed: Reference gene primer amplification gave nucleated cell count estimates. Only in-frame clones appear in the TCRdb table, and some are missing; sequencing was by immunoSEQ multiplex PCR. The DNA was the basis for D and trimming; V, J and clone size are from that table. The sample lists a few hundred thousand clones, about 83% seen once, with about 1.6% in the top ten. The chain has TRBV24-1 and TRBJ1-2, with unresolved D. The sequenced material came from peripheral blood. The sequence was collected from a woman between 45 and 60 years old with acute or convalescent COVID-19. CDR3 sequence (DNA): TGTGCCACCAGTGATCCAGGAGGGAGGGACTATGGCTACACCTTC. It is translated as CATSDPGGRDYGYTF.